These 25 T cell receptor beta chains share one sample of origin, sequenced in a study of cytotoxic CD8 clonotypes in ibrutinib-treated CLL. The repertoire was sequenced with immunoSEQ multiplex PCR; TCRdb's copy has only in-frame clones and lacks some. The sample has roughly 38,000 clones; 49% are singletons. The material sequenced was PBMCs, taken before ibrutinib treatment. Receptors were obtained from a human donor with chronic lymphocytic leukemia.

This clone was recorded a few times. This rearrangement joins TRBV2 to TRBJ2-1; no definite D call. Deletions cut 7 bases from V and 1 base from J, with 17 bases between. The CDR3 has 16 amino acids. Germline V gives CDR1 SNHLY, CDR2 FYNNEI. DNA of the CDR3: TGTGCCAGCATGACGGCCAAAAAGGCTTCCTACAATGAGCAGTTCTTC. It codes for CASMTAKKASYNEQFF.

The V gene is TRBV7-9, the J gene TRBJ2-7, with 8 positions matching TRBD2. The germline V gene encodes CDR1 SEHNR and CDR2 FQNEAQ (reference sequence). With V trimmed by 4 bases and J by 0 bases, 2 bases remained unmatched. The CDR3 has 14 residues. CDR3 nucleotides: TGTGCCAGCAGCTCCCGGGGGGGCTCCTACGAGCAGTACTTC. It translates to CASSSRGGSYEQYF.

This rearrangement joins TRBV11-3 to TRBJ2-3, with D possibly being TRBD1 or TRBD2 (5 bases each). V dropped 4 bases and J dropped 2 bases, with 16 bases sitting between them. In germline, CDR1 is SGHNT, CDR2 YENEEA. The CDR3 totals 16 residues. CDR3 protein: CASSSSGTLNTDTQYF. CDR3 bases: TGTGCCAGCAGCTCATCCGGGACGCTAAACACAGATACGCAGTATTTT.

The chain is built from TRBV29-1 and TRBJ1-2; maybe TRBD1 (5 bases). The CDR3 sequence is 12 residues long. Trimming took off 4 bases at V and 6 bases at J, with 12 bases between the two ends. From germline, CDR1 is SQVTM and CDR2 ANQGSEA. The CDR3 is CSVVVTVHGYTF. For the CDR3, the DNA is TGCAGCGTTGTGGTGACAGTCCATGGCTACACCTTC. Supplemented by reference TRBV29-1 and TRBJ1-2, the full variable domain reads SAVISQKPSRDICQRGTSLTIQCQVDSQVTMMFWYRQQPGQSLTLIATANQGSEATYESGFVIDKFPISRPNLTFSTLTVSNMSPEDSSIYLCSVVVTVHGYTFGSGTRLTVV.

This clone was counted a few times. This rearrangement joins TRBV5-1 to TRBJ1-2; unclear D gene. Looked up from germline, CDR1 is SGHRS and CDR2 is YFSETQ. The CDR3 has 14 amino acids. The V and J ends lost 2 bases and 6 bases respectively, with 14 bases between them. Here the CDR3 reads CASSFLDLGNGYTF. The CDR3 DNA is TGCGCCAGCAGCTTTCTCGATCTGGGAAATGGCTACACCTTC.

This clone has just one count. The chain joins TRBV5-1 to TRBJ1-2, with 7 bases identical to TRBD1. Losses at the gene ends were 4 bases for V and 1 base for J; bases not matched to a gene: 7. CDR1 SGHRS and CDR2 YFSETQ come from the germline V gene. There are 15 residues in the CDR3. CDR3 residues: CASSQVTGYNYGYTF. The CDR3 nucleotides are TGCGCCAGCAGCCAGGTGACAGGGTATAACTATGGCTACACCTTC.

The V call is TRBV19, the J call TRBJ2-7; either TRBD1 or TRBD2 may supply D (5 bases each). CDR1 and CDR2 from the germline V gene are LNHDA and SQIVND (reference sequence). Trimming took off 7 bases at V and 2 bases at J, with 15 bases between the two ends. This CDR3 contains 14 residues. The CDR3: CASTIRDGAYEQYF. CDR3 DNA: TGTGCCAGTACCATCCGGGACGGCGCCTACGAGCAGTACTTC.

This clone has a single count. The V and J genes are TRBV9 and TRBJ2-5, with 9 bases identical to TRBD2. The V gene end was trimmed by 3 bases and the J gene end by 2 bases; junction bases not matched to a gene: 8. The CDR3 totals 16 residues. Germline CDR1 and CDR2: SGDLS and YYNGEE. The CDR3 loop reads CASSAERLAVQETQYF. DNA of the CDR3: TGTGCCAGCAGCGCCGAACGACTAGCGGTACAAGAGACCCAGTACTTC.

To note about this clone: Mismatch with germline at one junction end may stem from a read error. The chain has TRBV5-1 and TRBJ2-3, with 14 nucleotides matching TRBD2. The CDR3 is 15 amino acids. Germline loops: CDR1 SGHRS, CDR2 YFSETQ. The CDR3 nucleotides are TGCGCCAGCAGATTGGGACTAGCGGGGGCAGATACGCAGTATTTT. Amino acid sequence: CASRLGLAGADTQYF.

J is TRBJ2-6 and V is TRBV11-2, with no clear D. CDR3 length equals 14 residues. The ends were cut back, 5 bases at V and 1 base at J, with 6 bases in the middle. Looked up from germline, CDR1 is SGHAT and CDR2 is FQNNGV. CDR3 nucleotide sequence: TGTGCCAGCAGCACCCCGTCTGGGGCCAACGTCCTGACTTTC. This sequence encodes CASSTPSGANVLTF. Looking up the rest from reference TRBV11-2 and TRBJ2-6 gives the full variable domain: EAGVAQSPRYKIIEKRQSVAFWCNPISGHATLYWYQQILGQGPKLLIQFQNNGVVDDSQLPKDRFSAERLKGVDSTLKIQPAKLEDSAVYLCASSTPSGANVLTFGAGSRLTVL.

The rearrangement uses TRBV11-2 and TRBJ2-1; maybe TRBD2 (5 bases). Germline lookup yields CDR1 SGHAT and CDR2 FQNNGV. V was pared by 5 bases and J by 2 bases, with 13 bases between. The CDR3 runs 15 residues. The CDR3 coding sequence is TGTGCCAGCAGCACTAGAGGCGGAACCTACAATGAGCAGTTCTTC. This codes for CASSTRGGTYNEQFF. The whole variable domain, filled in from reference TRBV11-2 and TRBJ2-1, reads EAGVAQSPRYKIIEKRQSVAFWCNPISGHATLYWYQQILGQGPKLLIQFQNNGVVDDSQLPKDRFSAERLKGVDSTLKIQPAKLEDSAVYLCASSTRGGTYNEQFFGPGTRLTVL.

The chain couples TRBV19 to TRBJ2-3; 10 nucleotides match TRBD2. The germline V gene encodes CDR1 LNHDA and CDR2 SQIVND (reference sequence). V lost 5 bases, J lost 6 bases, and 11 bases stayed unmatched. This CDR3 is 16 amino acids long. In DNA form, the CDR3 reads TGTGCCAGTAGTTCCTCGAGCGGGGGGGCCAGTGATACGCAGTATTTT. This sequence encodes CASSSSSGGASDTQYF.

This chain connects TRBV10-2 to TRBJ2-5; a weak D match, TRBD1 (5 bases). Trimming shortened V by 10 bases and J by 5 bases, and 14 bases separated the two germline ends. Germline V gene sequence: CDR1 WSHSY, CDR2 SAAADI. The CDR3 covers 12 residues. The CDR3 DNA reads as TGCGCCACCAAACAGGTGTCCGAGACCCAGTACTTC. Its protein product is CATKQVSETQYF.

This chain joins TRBV9 and TRBJ2-2; 10 nucleotides match TRBD1. The length of the CDR3 is 15 residues. Trimming at V came to 4 bases and at J to 6 bases, leaving 6 bases not matched to a gene. The germline CDR1 and CDR2 sequences are SGDLS and YYNGEE. Written as DNA, the CDR3 is TGTGCCAGCAGCCCTGGACAGGGGGGCCCCGGGGAGCTGTTTTTT. The encoded protein is CASSPGQGGPGELFF.

This clone came up a few times. The J gene is TRBJ1-4, the V gene TRBV5-1; 10 bases align to TRBD1. V trimming: 4 bases; J trimming: 8 bases; junction bases outside the gene matches: 11. CDR3 size: 16 residues. Germline V gives CDR1 SGHRS, CDR2 YFSETQ. CDR3 residues: CASSPGDRGEVEKLFF. The CDR3 region has the DNA TGCGCCAGCAGCCCCGGGGACAGGGGAGAGGTGGAAAAACTGTTTTTT.

This sequence joins TRBV7-2 and TRBJ2-7; D perhaps matches TRBD2 (6 bases). Germline CDR1 and CDR2: SGHTA and FQGNSA. This CDR3 has 16 amino acids. V gave up 1 base and J gave up 4 bases, with 17 bases separating them. CDR3 in amino acids: CASSLVGSREPYEQYF. Written as DNA, the CDR3 is TGTGCCAGCAGCTTAGTAGGTTCCCGGGAGCCGTACGAGCAGTACTTC.

The chain is built from TRBV5-1 and TRBJ1-3; D is ambiguous. Germline V gene lookup returns CDR1 SGHRS and CDR2 YFSETQ. The CDR3 sequence is 14 residues long. Trimming shortened V by 2 bases and J by 4 bases, and 10 bases separated the two germline ends. The CDR3 sequence is CASSLEGMGNTIYF. CDR3 sequence (DNA): TGCGCCAGCAGCTTAGAGGGAATGGGAAACACCATATATTTT.

This rearrangement joins TRBV6-1 to TRBJ1-3; D possibly corresponds to TRBD1 (6 bases). Germline CDR1 reads MNHNS; CDR2 reads SASEGT. The CDR3 contains 17 residues. The V end was cut by 4 bases, the J end by 4 bases, with 20 bases between. CDR3: CASSVVLSQGTGNTIYF. The CDR3 DNA reads TGTGCCAGCAGTGTCGTCCTGTCTCAGGGGACCGGAAACACCATATATTTT.

The chain couples TRBV29-1 to TRBJ2-7; D not resolved. Germline V gives CDR1 SQVTM, CDR2 ANQGSEA. This CDR3 has 13 amino acids. V lost 6 bases and J lost 0, with 12 bases in between. The CDR3 is CSVESISSYEQYF. The CDR3 bases are TGCAGCGTAGAGAGTATAAGCTCCTACGAGCAGTACTTC.

The CDR3 sequence: CASSQLGQGALGSPLHF. For the CDR3, the DNA is TGCGCCAGCAGCCAACTCGGACAGGGGGCTTTAGGTTCACCCCTCCACTTT. The chain combines TRBV4-1 with TRBJ1-6; 11 bases agree with TRBD1. Germline CDR1 and CDR2: MGHRA and YSYEKL. The CDR3 runs 17 residues. The V segment lost 2 bases and the J segment 9 bases; nucleotides outside the gene matches: 9.

The chain has TRBV7-3 and TRBJ2-2, with 11 positions matching TRBD2. The CDR3 runs to 17 residues. Germline values: CDR1 SGHTA, CDR2 FQGTGA. V lost 4 bases, J lost 5 bases, and 9 bases stayed unmatched. CDR3 residues: CASSWGTSGVLTGELFF. In nucleotides, the CDR3 is TGTGCCAGCAGCTGGGGGACTAGCGGCGTCCTGACCGGGGAGCTGTTTTTT. The entire variable domain, with the rest obtained from reference TRBV7-3 and TRBJ2-2, is as follows: GAGVSQTPSNKVTEKGKYVELRCDPISGHTALYWYRQSLGQGPEFLIYFQGTGAADDSGLPNDRFFAVRPEGSVSTLKIQRTERGDSAVYLCASSWGTSGVLTGELFFGEGSRLTVL.

The CDR3: CASSLGTSYNEQFF. In DNA form, the CDR3 reads TGTGCCAGCAGCTTAGGGACTTCGTACAATGAGCAGTTCTTC. The gene calls are TRBV7-6 and TRBJ2-1; perhaps TRBD2 as D (5 bases). CDR3 size: 14 residues. The V and J ends lost 1 base and 4 bases respectively, with 8 bases between them. Germline V lookup: CDR1 SGHVS, CDR2 FNYEAQ.

This chain joins TRBV7-6 and TRBJ1-1; the D is unclear. CDR3 size: 16 residues. The germline V gene has CDR1 SGHVS and CDR2 FNYEAQ. The V end was cut by 5 bases, the J end by 4 bases, with 20 bases between. CDR3 sequence reads: CASSPLQGRVRTEAFF. The CDR3 region has the DNA TGTGCCAGCAGCCCGCTCCAAGGGAGGGTGCGCACTGAAGCTTTCTTT. Full variable domain (missing parts from reference TRBV7-6 and TRBJ1-1): GAGVSQSPRYKVTKRGQDVALRCDPISGHVSLYWYRQALGQGPEFLTYFNYEAQQDKSGLPNDRFSAERPEGSISTLTIQRTEQRDSAMYRCASSPLQGRVRTEAFFGQGTRLTVV.

This clone was observed a handful of times. The chain has TRBV5-6 and TRBJ1-5; tentative D call: TRBD1 (5 bases). The V end lost 1 base, the J end lost 7 bases, and 15 bases lay between the germline ends. Germline-derived CDR1 and CDR2 are SGHDT and YYEEEE. The CDR3 spans 15 residues. The CDR3 nucleotides are TGTGCCAGCAGCTTGTTAGGGGCCAGTAGCCAGCCCCAGCATTTT. It is translated as CASSLLGASSQPQHF.

With regard to this clone: Compared with germline, one end of the junction differs, possibly owing to a read error. This chain links TRBV7-3 with TRBJ2-3; D might be TRBD2 (7 bases). The CDR3 runs to 15 residues. Germline CDR1 and CDR2: SGHTA and FQGTGA. The CDR3 spells CASSLRGGATDTQYF. CDR3 DNA: TGTGCCAGCAGTTTAAGGGGGGGCGCCACAGATACGCAGTATTTT.